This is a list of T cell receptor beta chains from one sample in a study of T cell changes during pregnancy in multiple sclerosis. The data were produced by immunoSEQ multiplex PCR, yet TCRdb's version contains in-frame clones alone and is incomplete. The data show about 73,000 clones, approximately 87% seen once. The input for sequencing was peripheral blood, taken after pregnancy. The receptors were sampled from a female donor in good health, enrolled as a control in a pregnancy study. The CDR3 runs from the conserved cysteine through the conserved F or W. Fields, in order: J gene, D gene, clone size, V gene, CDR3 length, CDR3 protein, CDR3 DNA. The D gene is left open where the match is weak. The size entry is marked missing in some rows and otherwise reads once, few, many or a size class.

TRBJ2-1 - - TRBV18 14 CASSPDRPENEQFF TGTGCCAGCTCGCCCGACAGGCCTGAGAATGAGCAGTTCTTC
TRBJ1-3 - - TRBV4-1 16 CASSQEAQGFGNTIYF TGCGCCAGCAGCCAAGAAGCCCAGGGTTTTGGAAACACCATATATTTT
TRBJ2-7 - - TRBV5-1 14 CASSLRDTNYEQYF TGCGCCAGCAGCTTGCGGGACACAAACTACGAGCAGTACTTC
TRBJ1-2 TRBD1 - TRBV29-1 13 CSVGQGTNYGYTF TGCAGCGTCGGACAGGGAACTAACTATGGCTACACCTTC
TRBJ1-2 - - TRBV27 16 CASSFRTEGVNDGYTF TGTGCCAGCAGTTTCCGAACCGAGGGGGTGAACGATGGCTACACCTTC
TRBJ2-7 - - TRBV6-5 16 CASSYWGRRERYEQYF TGTGCCAGCAGTTACTGGGGGCGGCGGGAGCGCTACGAGCAGTACTTC
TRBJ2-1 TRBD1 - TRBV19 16 CASSVSRGPSYNEQFF TGTGCCAGTAGTGTTTCCAGGGGGCCCTCCTACAATGAGCAGTTCTTC
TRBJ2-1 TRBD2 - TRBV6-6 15 CASRASGGAHNEQFF TGTGCCAGCAGGGCTAGCGGGGGGGCCCACAATGAGCAGTTCTTC
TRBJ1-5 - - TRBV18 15 CASSPTGLVNQPQHF TGTGCCAGCTCACCCACAGGGTTGGTGAATCAGCCCCAGCATTTT
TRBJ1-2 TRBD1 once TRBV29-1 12 CSVEDRGLGYTF TGCAGCGTTGAGGACAGGGGGCTGGGCTACACCTTC
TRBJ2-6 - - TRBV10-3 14 CAARQVSGANVLTF TGTGCCGCTCGACAGGTCTCCGGGGCCAACGTCCTGACTTTC
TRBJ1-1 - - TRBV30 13 CAWRGRGNTEAFF TGTGCCTGGAGGGGGAGGGGGAACACTGAAGCTTTCTTT
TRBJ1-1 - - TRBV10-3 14 CATTDRVKDSEAFF TGTGCCACCACGGACAGAGTGAAGGATAGTGAAGCTTTCTTT
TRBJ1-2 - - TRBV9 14 CASSVVPGGSGYTF TGTGCCAGCAGCGTAGTCCCAGGCGGGAGCGGCTACACCTTC
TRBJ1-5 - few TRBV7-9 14 CASSLGGRDQPQHF TGTGCCAGCAGCTTAGGAGGGAGGGATCAGCCCCAGCATTTT
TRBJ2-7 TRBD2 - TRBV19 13 CASSTGRGDEQYF TGTGCCAGTAGTACCGGGAGGGGGGACGAGCAGTACTTC
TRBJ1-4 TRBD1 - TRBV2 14 CASSVQGGGEKLFF TGTGCCAGCAGTGTTCAGGGGGGCGGTGAAAAACTGTTTTTT
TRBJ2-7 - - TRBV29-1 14 CSVSVTSGEYEQYF TGCAGCGTTTCGGTGACATCGGGGGAGTACGAGCAGTACTTC
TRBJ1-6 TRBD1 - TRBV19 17 CASSITLQGVYNSPLHF TGTGCCAGTAGTATTACACTACAGGGGGTCTATAATTCACCCCTCCACTTT
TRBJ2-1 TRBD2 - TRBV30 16 CAWSGTSGGFYNEQFF TGTGCCTGGAGTGGGACTAGCGGGGGGTTCTACAATGAGCAGTTCTTC
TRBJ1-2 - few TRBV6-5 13 CASSVDSNYGYTF TGTGCCAGCAGTGTAGACAGTAACTATGGCTACACCTTC
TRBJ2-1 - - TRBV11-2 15 CASSLEAGSYNEQFF TGTGCCAGCAGCTTAGAAGCCGGCTCCTACAATGAGCAGTTCTTC
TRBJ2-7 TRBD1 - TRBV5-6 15 CASSDNRGMSYEQYF TGTGCCAGCAGCGATAACAGGGGAATGAGCTACGAGCAGTACTTC
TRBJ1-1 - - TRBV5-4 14 CASSLDRVNTEAFF TGTGCCAGCAGCTTGGATCGGGTGAACACTGAAGCTTTCTTT
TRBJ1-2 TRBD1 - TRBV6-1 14 CATIPGQGLNGYTF TGTGCCACCATACCGGGACAGGGGTTAAATGGCTACACCTTC
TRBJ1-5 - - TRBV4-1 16 CASSQDEGDGNQPQHF TGCGCCAGCAGCCAAGATGAGGGGGATGGCAATCAGCCCCAGCATTTT
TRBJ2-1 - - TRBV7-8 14 CASSTMGQYNEQFF TGTGCCAGCAGCACGATGGGACAATACAATGAGCAGTTCTTC
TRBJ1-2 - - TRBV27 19 CASSLAQVPGGLANYGYTF TGTGCCAGCAGTTTAGCGCAGGTTCCTGGAGGGTTAGCTAACTATGGCTACACCTTC
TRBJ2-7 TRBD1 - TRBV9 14 CASSVAGGDYEQYF TGTGCCAGCAGCGTAGCAGGGGGCGACTACGAGCAGTACTTC
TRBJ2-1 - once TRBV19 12 CASSMGLAEQFF TGTGCCAGTAGTATGGGGCTCGCTGAGCAGTTCTTC
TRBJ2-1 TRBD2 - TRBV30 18 CAWSPDERTSGAYNEQFF TGTGCCTGGAGCCCCGACGAGAGGACTAGCGGAGCCTACAATGAGCAGTTCTTC
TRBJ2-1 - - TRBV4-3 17 CASSQVGTLGSYNEQFF TGCGCCAGCAGCCAAGTAGGGACTCTTGGCTCCTACAATGAGCAGTTCTTC
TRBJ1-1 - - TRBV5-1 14 CASSGLGVNTEAFF TGCGCCAGCAGCGGCCTCGGGGTGAACACTGAAGCTTTCTTT
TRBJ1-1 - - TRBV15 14 CATSGRAQDTEAFF TGTGCCACCAGCGGCCGCGCACAGGACACTGAAGCTTTCTTT
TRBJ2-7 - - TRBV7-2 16 CASSLGVTAASYEQYF TGTGCCAGCAGCTTAGGAGTAACAGCGGCCTCCTACGAGCAGTACTTC
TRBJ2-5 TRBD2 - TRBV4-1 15 CASSQDTAGGETQYF TGCGCCAGCAGCCAAGATACAGCGGGGGGGGAGACCCAGTACTTC
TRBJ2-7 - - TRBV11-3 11 CASSLVDEQYF TGTGCCAGCAGCTTAGTCGACGAGCAGTACTTC
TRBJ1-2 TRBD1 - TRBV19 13 CASSKNRGDGYTF TGTGCCAGTAGTAAGAACAGGGGGGATGGCTACACCTTC
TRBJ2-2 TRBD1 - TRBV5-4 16 CASSSETGGIGGELFF TGTGCCAGCAGCTCGGAGACAGGGGGGATCGGCGGGGAGCTGTTTTTT
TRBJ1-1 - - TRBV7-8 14 CASSFRELNTEAFF TGTGCCAGCAGCTTCAGGGAACTGAACACTGAAGCTTTCTTT
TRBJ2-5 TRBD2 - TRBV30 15 CAWSQTTSGKETQYF TGTGCCTGGAGTCAAACGACTAGCGGGAAAGAGACCCAGTACTTC
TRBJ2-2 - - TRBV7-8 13 CASSPVSAGELFF TGTGCCAGCAGCCCCGTCAGTGCCGGGGAGCTGTTTTTT
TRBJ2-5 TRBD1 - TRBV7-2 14 CASSLVTGEGTQYF TGTGCCAGCAGCCTCGTGACAGGGGAAGGGACCCAGTACTTC
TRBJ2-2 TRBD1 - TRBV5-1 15 CASSREMTGSGELFF TGCGCCAGCAGCCGAGAAATGACAGGGTCCGGGGAGCTGTTTTTT
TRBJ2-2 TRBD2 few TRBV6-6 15 CASSSGGTGTGELFF TGTGCCAGCAGCTCGGGGGGGACGGGCACCGGGGAGCTGTTTTTT
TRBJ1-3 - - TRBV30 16 CAWSVRRGVRGNTIYF TGTGCCTGGAGTGTACGTCGGGGGGTTAGGGGAAACACCATATATTTT
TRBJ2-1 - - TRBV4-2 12 CASSQGLNEQFF TGTGCCAGCAGCCAAGGTTTAAATGAGCAGTTCTTC
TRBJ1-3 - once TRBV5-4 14 CASSLGGTGNTIYF TGTGCCAGCAGCTTGGGAGGGACTGGAAACACCATATATTTT
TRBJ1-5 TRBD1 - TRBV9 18 CASSKGAGTGGFSQPQHF TGTGCCAGCAGCAAAGGGGCGGGGACAGGGGGCTTTAGTCAGCCCCAGCATTTT
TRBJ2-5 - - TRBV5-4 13 CASSPDQRETQYF TGTGCCAGCAGCCCGGACCAGCGGGAGACCCAGTACTTC
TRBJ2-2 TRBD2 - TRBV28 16 CASTPGGRRNTGELFF TGTGCCAGCACCCCGGGGGGGAGAAGGAACACCGGGGAGCTGTTTTTT
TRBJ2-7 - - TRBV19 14 CASSIWASSYEQYF TGTGCCAGTAGTATATGGGCGAGCTCCTACGAGCAGTACTTC
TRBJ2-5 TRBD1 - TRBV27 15 CASSFSGGRGETQYF TGTGCCAGCAGTTTCTCAGGGGGCCGGGGGGAGACCCAGTACTTC
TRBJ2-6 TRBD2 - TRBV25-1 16 CASSPWGGVGANVLTF TGTGCCAGCAGTCCCTGGGGGGGGGTAGGGGCCAACGTCCTGACTTTC
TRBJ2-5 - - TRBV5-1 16 CASSTTGTPIQETQYF TGCGCCAGCAGCACGACCGGGACACCAATACAAGAGACCCAGTACTTC
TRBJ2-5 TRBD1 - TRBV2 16 CASSLLPGQGAETQYF TGTGCCAGCAGCCTTCTCCCGGGACAGGGGGCAGAGACCCAGTACTTC